These 16 T cell receptor beta chains originate from one sample sequenced in a study of T cells in Graves' hyperthyroidism and ophthalmopathy. Amplification of TCR beta CDR3 regions used RNA as the template. TCR CDR3 underwent first-round RT-PCR with the HTBI primer set. TCRdb recomputed calls from the multiplex PCR reads with MiXCR, one row per CDR3 protein. The profile covers under 200,000 distinct CDR3 sequences, with 9.4% appearing a single time and less than 25% taken by the ten largest. The sequenced sample consisted of blood. These receptors were obtained from a woman between 18 and 30 years old with Graves' hyperthyroidism that later progressed to Graves' ophthalmopathy.

This clonotype was seen only a few times. The chain carries TRBV6-1 and TRBJ2-6; D gene unclear. Germline CDR1 and CDR2: MNHNS and SASEGT. The CDR3 length is 16 residues. V gave up 6 bases and J gave up 0 bases, with 12 bases separating them. DNA for the CDR3: TGTGCCAGCAGCTTGGAAAACGACTCTGGGGCCAACGTCCTGACTTTC. Amino acid sequence: CASSLENDSGANVLTF.

This clonotype was counted at least ten times. The rearrangement joins TRBV3-1 to TRBJ1-1, with unresolved D. CDR3 length: 15 residues. Germline values: CDR1 LGHDT, CDR2 YNNKEL (reference sequence). V was clipped by 2 bases and J by 4 bases, with 14 bases between them. This CDR3 is CASSQWRKGSTEAFF. CDR3 coding DNA: TGTGCCAGCAGCCAATGGCGGAAAGGGAGCACTGAAGCTTTCTTT.

The genes are TRBV4-1 and TRBJ1-1, with D unresolved. Between the trimmed V and J ends, which lost 0 bases and 0 bases, there was a span of 17 bases. The germline gives CDR1 MGHRA, CDR2 YSYEKL. The CDR3 covers 18 residues. CDR3 region: CASSQEGVPSSMNTEAFF. The CDR3 region has the DNA TGCGCCAGCAGCCAAGAAGGCGTCCCCTCATCCATGAACACTGAAGCTTTCTTT.

This clonotype was observed at least ten times. V is TRBV24-1 and J is TRBJ2-5; D may be TRBD2 (5 bases). Germline V gives CDR1 KGHDR, CDR2 SFDVKD. The length of the CDR3 is 14 residues. V lost 6 bases and J 5 bases, leaving 15 bases between the germline ends. The CDR3 nucleotides read TGTGCCACCAGTCCCGGGGATTCGGGGGAGACCCAGTACTTC. Protein sequence: CATSPGDSGETQYF.

This clonotype was counted many times. This chain connects TRBV6-5 to TRBJ2-3, with 7 bases fitting TRBD1. CDR3 length equals 17 residues. V was pared by 0 bases and J by 4 bases, with 10 bases of the junction left unmatched. Germline lookup yields CDR1 MNHEY and CDR2 SVGAGI. The DNA for the CDR3 is TGTGCCAGCAGTTACTCGATTAGGACAGGAAGGGCAGATACGCAGTATTTT. Amino acid sequence: CASSYSIRTGRADTQYF.

The genes are TRBV12-3 or TRBV12-4 and TRBJ2-2; 9 bases fit TRBD2. Trimming cost V 6 bases and J 3 bases; bases outside gene matches: 2. The CDR3 is 14 amino acids. CDR3 coding DNA: TGTGCCAGCAGGGTAGCGGGGGACACCGGGGAGCTGTTTTTT. As protein: CASRVAGDTGELFF.

The rearrangement joins TRBV30 to TRBJ2-2; 7 bases match TRBD2. Germline assignment: CDR1 GTSNPN and CDR2 SVGIG (reference sequence). Losses at the gene ends were 2 bases for V and 1 base for J; bases not matched to a gene: 13. The CDR3 totals 18 residues. The CDR3 protein is CAWSTRDYLQMNTGELFF. The CDR3 coding sequence is TGTGCCTGGAGTACCCGGGACTACCTTCAGATGAACACCGGGGAGCTGTTTTTT.

In this sample, this clonotype turned up a few times. The chain recombines TRBV4-2 with TRBJ2-7; TRBD2 agrees at 15 bases. J was trimmed by 3 bases and V by 4 bases; bases with no gene match: 4. Per germline, CDR1 LGHNA and CDR2 YNFKEQ. The CDR3 covers 16 residues. As DNA, the CDR3 is TGTGCCAGCAGCCGCGGGACTAGCGGGAGGTTCTACGAGCAGTACTTC. Its protein is CASSRGTSGRFYEQYF.

This clonotype was observed at least ten times. The chain combines TRBV10-3 with TRBJ1-1, with D hard to call. CDR3 length equals 11 residues. Trimming pared 7 bases from V and 5 bases from J, leaving 8 bases between. CDR1 and CDR2 (germline): ENHRY, SYGVKD. CDR3 DNA: TGTGCCATCATGGATGGGACTGAAGCTTTCTTT. It encodes CAIMDGTEAFF.

This clonotype appeared a few times. This chain connects TRBV28 to TRBJ1-1; D unclear. Germline V gene sequence: CDR1 MDHEN, CDR2 SYDVKM. The CDR3 consists of 15 residues. V shed 2 bases and J shed 0 bases, with 10 bases lying between them. DNA for the CDR3: TGTGCCAGCAGTTTAATCCCACGTATGAACACTGAAGCTTTCTTT. Translated, it gives CASSLIPRMNTEAFF.

This clonotype was counted a few times. The chain recombines TRBV5-1 with TRBJ2-3; 8 positions agree with TRBD2. Per the germline V gene, CDR1 is SGHRS and CDR2 is YFSETQ. The CDR3 is 16 residues long. J was trimmed by 0 bases and V by 0 bases; bases with no gene match: 3. CDR3 residues: CASSLGAGASTDTQYF. In DNA, the CDR3 is TGCGCCAGCAGCTTGGGAGCGGGGGCTAGCACAGATACGCAGTATTTT. Supplemented by reference TRBV5-1 and TRBJ2-3, the full variable domain reads KAGVTQTPRYLIKTRGQQVTLSCSPISGHRSVSWYQQTPGQGLQFLFEYFSETQRNKGNFPGRFSGRQFSNSRSEMNVSTLELGDSALYLCASSLGAGASTDTQYFGPGTRLTVL.

This clonotype was counted ten times or more. This sequence joins TRBV18 and TRBJ1-5; weak D call: TRBD1 (6 bases). The CDR3 covers 14 residues. Trimming took 8 bases from V and 7 from J, leaving 18 bases between them. Germline lookup yields CDR1 KGHSH and CDR2 LQKENI. The CDR3 sequence: CASDTAGAKQPQHF. As DNA, the CDR3 is TGTGCCAGCGACACCGCGGGGGCGAAGCAGCCCCAGCATTTT.

The chain carries TRBV11-1 and TRBJ2-1; D possibly uses TRBD1 or TRBD2 (6 bases each). Germline lookup yields CDR1 SGHAT and CDR2 FQDESV (reference sequence). V was pared by 9 bases and J by 8 bases, with 20 bases between. CDR3 length equals 14 residues. CDR3: CASSRGRGRDEQFF. The CDR3 DNA reads as TGTGCCAGTAGTCGCGGACGGGGGCGGGATGAGCAGTTCTTC.

This clonotype came up many times. The chain joins TRBV2 to TRBJ2-1; 12 positions agree with TRBD2. The CDR3 runs 14 residues. The germline gives CDR1 SNHLY, CDR2 FYNNEI. Losses at the gene ends were 5 bases for V and 9 bases for J; bases not matched to a gene: 5. The CDR3 sequence is CASSPRLAGAEQFF. CDR3 nucleotides: TGTGCCAGCAGTCCCCGACTAGCGGGAGCTGAGCAGTTCTTC.

This clonotype occurred many times. V and J are TRBV10-3 and TRBJ2-3; 12 nucleotides agree with TRBD2. CDR1 and CDR2 from the germline V gene are ENHRY and SYGVKD. Trimming took 6 bases from V and 4 from J; bases not matched to a gene: 8. CDR3 length: 16 residues. This CDR3 reads CAISGTGLAGSDTQYF. CDR3 coding DNA: TGTGCCATCAGCGGGACCGGACTAGCGGGATCAGATACGCAGTATTTT.

The sample holds many counts of this clonotype. The chain has TRBV27 and TRBJ2-1; unclear D gene. CDR3 length: 15 amino acids. The germline V gene has CDR1 MNHEY and CDR2 SMNVEV (reference sequence). V dropped 6 bases and J dropped 2 bases, with 14 bases sitting between them. In DNA, the CDR3 is TGTGCCAGCAGAGGCATTGGGAAACCCTACAATGAGCAGTTCTTC. Its translation is CASRGIGKPYNEQFF.